The present entry profiles one TCR beta chain with its context. Repertoires were generated with immunoSEQ multiplex PCR, while TCRdb's copy carries only in-frame clones and drops some. The sample consists of some 46,000 clones, 80% to 95% of them appearing once. Germline trimming cut 8 bases from V and 2 bases from J; bases unmatched to any gene: 7. CDR3 size: 15 residues. This sample is part of a study of T cell changes during pregnancy in multiple sclerosis. The TCR comes from a female donor with multiple sclerosis, enrolled in a pregnancy study. The sequenced sample was peripheral blood, obtained in the third trimester of pregnancy. The rearrangement joins TRBV5-3 to TRBJ1-5, with 10 bases matching TRBD1. TRBV5-3 is flagged as an ORF with uncertain function. CDR3 bases: TGTGCCAGCAGCACCGGGACAGGGGGCAATCAGCCCCAGCATTTT. Protein: CASSTGTGGNQPQHF.